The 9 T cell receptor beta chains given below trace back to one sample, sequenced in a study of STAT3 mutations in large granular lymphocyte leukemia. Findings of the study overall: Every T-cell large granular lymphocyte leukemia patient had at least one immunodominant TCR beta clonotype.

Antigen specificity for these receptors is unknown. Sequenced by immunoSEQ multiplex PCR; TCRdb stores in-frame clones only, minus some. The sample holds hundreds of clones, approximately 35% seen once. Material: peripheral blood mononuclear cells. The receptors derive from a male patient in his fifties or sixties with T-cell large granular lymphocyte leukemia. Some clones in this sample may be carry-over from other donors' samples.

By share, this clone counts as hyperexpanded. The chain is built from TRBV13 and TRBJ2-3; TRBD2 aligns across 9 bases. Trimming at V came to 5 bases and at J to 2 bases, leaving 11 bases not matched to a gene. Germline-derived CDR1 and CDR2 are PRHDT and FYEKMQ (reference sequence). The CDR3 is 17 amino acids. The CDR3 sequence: CASSHDLAGAFTDTQYF. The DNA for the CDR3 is TGTGCCAGCAGCCACGACTTAGCGGGGGCTTTCACAGATACGCAGTATTTT.

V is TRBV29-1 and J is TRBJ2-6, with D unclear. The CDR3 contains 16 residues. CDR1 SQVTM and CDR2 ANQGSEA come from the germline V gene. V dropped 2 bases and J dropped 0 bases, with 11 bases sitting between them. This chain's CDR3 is CSVERYSHSGANVLTF. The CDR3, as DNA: TGCAGCGTTGAAAGGTACAGTCACTCTGGGGCCAACGTCCTGACTTTC.

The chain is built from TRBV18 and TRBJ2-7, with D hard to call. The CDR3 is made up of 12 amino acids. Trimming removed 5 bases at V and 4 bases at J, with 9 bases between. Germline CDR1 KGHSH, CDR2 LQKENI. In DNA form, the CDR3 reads TGTGCCAGCTCAGGAAGCCAGTACGAGCAGTACTTC. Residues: CASSGSQYEQYF. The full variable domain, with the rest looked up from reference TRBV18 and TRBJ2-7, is NAGVMQNPRHLVRRRGQEARLRCSPMKGHSHVYWYRQLPEEGLKFMVYLQKENIIDESGMPKERFSAEFPKEGPSILRIQQVVRGDSAAYFCASSGSQYEQYFGPGTRLTVT.

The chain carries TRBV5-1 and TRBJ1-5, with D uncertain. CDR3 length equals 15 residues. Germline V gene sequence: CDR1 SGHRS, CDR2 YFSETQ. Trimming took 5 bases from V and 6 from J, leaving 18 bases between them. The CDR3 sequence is CASSQDGDIGQPQHF. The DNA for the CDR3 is TGCGCCAGCAGTCAGGACGGCGATATCGGTCAGCCCCAGCATTTT.

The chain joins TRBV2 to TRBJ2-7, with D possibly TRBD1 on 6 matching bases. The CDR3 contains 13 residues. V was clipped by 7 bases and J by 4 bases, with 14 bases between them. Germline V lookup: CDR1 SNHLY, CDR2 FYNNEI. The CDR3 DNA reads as TGTGCCAGCAATCCCCAGACAGGTTACGAGCAGTACTTC. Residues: CASNPQTGYEQYF.

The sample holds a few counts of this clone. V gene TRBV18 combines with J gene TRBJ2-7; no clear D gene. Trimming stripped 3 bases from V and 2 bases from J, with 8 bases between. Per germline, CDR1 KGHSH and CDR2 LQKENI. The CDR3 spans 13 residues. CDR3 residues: CASSPPGPYEQYF. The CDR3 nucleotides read TGTGCCAGCTCACCCCCGGGTCCCTACGAGCAGTACTTC. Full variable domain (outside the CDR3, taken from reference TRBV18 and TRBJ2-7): NAGVMQNPRHLVRRRGQEARLRCSPMKGHSHVYWYRQLPEEGLKFMVYLQKENIIDESGMPKERFSAEFPKEGPSILRIQQVVRGDSAAYFCASSPPGPYEQYFGPGTRLTVT.

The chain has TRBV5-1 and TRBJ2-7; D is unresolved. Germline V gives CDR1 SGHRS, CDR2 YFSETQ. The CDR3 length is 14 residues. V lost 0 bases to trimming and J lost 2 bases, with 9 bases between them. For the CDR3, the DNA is TGCGCCAGCAGCTTGGATACGGGCCCCTACGAGCAGTACTTC. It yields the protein CASSLDTGPYEQYF.

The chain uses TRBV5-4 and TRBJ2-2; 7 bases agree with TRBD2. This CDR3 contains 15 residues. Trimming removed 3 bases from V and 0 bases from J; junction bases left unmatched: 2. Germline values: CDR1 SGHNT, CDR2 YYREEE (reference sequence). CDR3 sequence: CASSSTSANTGELFF. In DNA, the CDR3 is TGTGCCAGCAGCTCCACTAGCGCGAACACCGGGGAGCTGTTTTTT.

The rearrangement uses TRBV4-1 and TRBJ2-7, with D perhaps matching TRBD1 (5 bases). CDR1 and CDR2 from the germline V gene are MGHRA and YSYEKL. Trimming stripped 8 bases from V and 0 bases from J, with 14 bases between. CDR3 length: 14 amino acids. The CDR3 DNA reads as TGCGCCAGCCGCGTGGGGCCTAGCTCCTACGAGCAGTACTTC. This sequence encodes CASRVGPSSYEQYF.